This T cell receptor (beta chain) was sequenced in a study of blood T cell repertoires in COVID-19. Across the study: Italy, Spain and the United States were the sources of the convalescent and acute COVID-19 samples.

CDR1 is MGHDK, CDR2 SYGVNS, per germline. The CDR3 loop spans 16 amino acids. Trimming stripped 3 bases from V and 5 bases from J, with 16 bases between. Assay: immunoSEQ multiplex PCR; the TCRdb copy retains only in-frame clones and omits some. The table lists about half a million clones, 70% to 90% of them singletons. Sequenced: peripheral blood. This TCR was sampled from a human donor in a cohort sampled during active COVID-19. J is TRBJ1-4 and V is TRBV25-1; tentative D call: TRBD1 (5 bases). The CDR3 DNA reads TGTGCCAGCAGTGAGATTCTGGGGAAGGGGAATGAAAAACTGTTTTTT. As protein: CASSEILGKGNEKLFF.